Listed below are T cell receptor beta chains from one sample, sequenced in a study of cytomegalovirus exposure and HLA in healthy donors. Repertoires were generated with immunoSEQ multiplex PCR, while TCRdb's copy carries only in-frame clones and drops some. The sample contains about 160,000 clones, 60% to 85% of which appear only once. Material for sequencing was PBMCs. The receptors here all came from a male donor in good health and CMV-seropositive. Each CDR3 is given without its conserved first and last residue.

TRBJ1-2 | TRBV6-5 | ASIKTGNGYGYT
TRBJ1-5 | TRBV18 | ASSPNRGGNQPQH
TRBJ2-7 | TRBV10-1 | ASSEASSYEQY
TRBJ2-3 | TRBV5-6 | ASSLWATGSTDTQY
TRBJ1-1 | TRBV10-3 | AISRDFYMNTEAF
TRBJ1-6 | TRBV7-6 | ASSPGSSYNSPLH
TRBJ1-6 | TRBV4-1 | ASSQEYRAYNSPLH
TRBJ1-1 | TRBV6-5 | ASSYRGMNTEAF
TRBJ1-3 | TRBV4-3 | ASSQDPADTGNTIY
TRBJ2-7 | TRBV19 | ASSLTRPPAGEQY
TRBJ1-1 | TRBV9 | ASSERRTGFVF
TRBJ1-4 | TRBV30 | AWSSGLGKLF
TRBJ2-3 | TRBV19 | ASSSRQSTDTQY
TRBJ2-5 | TRBV27 | ASSLASGGLETQY
TRBJ1-4 | TRBV2 | ASISDRVNEKLF
TRBJ2-2 | TRBV11-2 | ASSFIYSQDTGELF
TRBJ1-5 | TRBV6-1 | ASSVDRSNQPQH
TRBJ1-6 | TRBV5-1 | ASSLYGIGGKNSPLH
TRBJ2-3 | TRBV2 | ASSGGRSQGTDTQY
TRBJ1-2 | TRBV2 | ASSEETDRVRGYT
NA | TRBV9 | ASSGGAGGFEQY
TRBJ1-1 | TRBV11-1 | ASSFRGEGNTEAF
TRBJ2-5 | TRBV10-3 | AISEKDRAETQY
TRBJ2-5 | TRBV27 | ASSFGTGQETQY
TRBJ2-2 | TRBV4-1 | ASSPQAGGDTGELF
TRBJ1-1 | TRBV7-8 | ASSPLGGSAF
TRBJ2-1 | TRBV10-2 | ASSETSGGANEQF
TRBJ1-2 | TRBV7-9 | ASSLAGREDGYT
TRBJ1-1 | TRBV4-1 | ASSQDQTGQGGTEAF
TRBJ1-1 | TRBV5-6 | ASSGRQGAGTEAF
TRBJ1-5 | TRBV30 | AWSVRAPVNQPQH
TRBJ1-1 | TRBV9 | ASSVGAGDEAF
TRBJ1-2 | TRBV7-9 | ASSLIRTGGHYGYT
TRBJ2-3 | TRBV7-3 | ASSWGGSTDTQY
TRBJ1-2 | TRBV2 | ASSGIGWDGYT